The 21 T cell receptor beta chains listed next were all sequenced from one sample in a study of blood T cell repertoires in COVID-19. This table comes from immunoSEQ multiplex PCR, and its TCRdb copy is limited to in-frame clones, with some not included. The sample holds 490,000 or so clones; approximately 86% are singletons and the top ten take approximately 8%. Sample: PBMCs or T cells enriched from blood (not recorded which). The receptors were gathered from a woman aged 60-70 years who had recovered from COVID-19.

In DNA form, the CDR3 reads TGTGCCAGCCGCGAAGGCGGGGGAAACAATGAGCAGTTCTTC. It translates to CASREGGGNNEQFF. The J gene is TRBJ2-1, the V gene TRBV6-4, with 7 bases fitting TRBD2. V lost 8 bases to trimming and J lost 5 bases; unmatched junction nucleotides: 9. This CDR3 spans 14 amino acids. Germline CDR1 and CDR2: MRHNA and SNTAGT.

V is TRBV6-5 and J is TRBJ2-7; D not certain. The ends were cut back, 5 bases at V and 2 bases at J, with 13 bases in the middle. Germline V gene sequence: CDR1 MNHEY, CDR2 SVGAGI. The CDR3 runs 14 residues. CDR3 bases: TGTGCCAGCAGTCTGAAGCAGGATACCTACGAGCAGTACTTC. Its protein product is CASSLKQDTYEQYF.

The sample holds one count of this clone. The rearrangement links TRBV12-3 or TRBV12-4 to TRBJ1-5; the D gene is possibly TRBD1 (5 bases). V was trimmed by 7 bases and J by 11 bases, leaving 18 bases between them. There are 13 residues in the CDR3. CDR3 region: CASTFALRDSQHF. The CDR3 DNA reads TGTGCCAGCACCTTTGCTTTGCGGGACTCCCAGCATTTT.

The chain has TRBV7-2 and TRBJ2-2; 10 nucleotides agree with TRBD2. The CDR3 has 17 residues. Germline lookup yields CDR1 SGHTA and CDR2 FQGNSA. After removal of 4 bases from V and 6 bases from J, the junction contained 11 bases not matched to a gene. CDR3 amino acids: CASSSRTSGTLAGELFF. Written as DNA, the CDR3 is TGTGCCAGCAGCTCGCGGACTAGCGGAACTTTAGCCGGGGAGCTGTTTTTT.

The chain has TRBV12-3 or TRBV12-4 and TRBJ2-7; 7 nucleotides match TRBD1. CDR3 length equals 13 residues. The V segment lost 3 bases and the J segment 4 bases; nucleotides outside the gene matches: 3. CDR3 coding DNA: TGTGCCAGCAGTTTGACAGGGAAGTACGAGCAGTACGTC. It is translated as CASSLTGKYEQYV.

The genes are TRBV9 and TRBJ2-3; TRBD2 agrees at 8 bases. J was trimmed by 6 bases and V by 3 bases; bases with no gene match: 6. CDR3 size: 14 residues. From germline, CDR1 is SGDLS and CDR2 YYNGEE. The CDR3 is CASSGSGGWDTQYF. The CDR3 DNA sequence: TGTGCCAGCAGCGGGAGCGGGGGATGGGATACGCAGTATTTT.

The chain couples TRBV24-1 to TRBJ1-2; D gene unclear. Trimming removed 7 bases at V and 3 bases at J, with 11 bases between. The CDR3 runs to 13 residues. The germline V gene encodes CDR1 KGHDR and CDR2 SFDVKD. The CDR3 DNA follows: TGTGCCACCAGGGGTCGGGGAGACTATGGCTACACCTTC. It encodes CATRGRGDYGYTF.

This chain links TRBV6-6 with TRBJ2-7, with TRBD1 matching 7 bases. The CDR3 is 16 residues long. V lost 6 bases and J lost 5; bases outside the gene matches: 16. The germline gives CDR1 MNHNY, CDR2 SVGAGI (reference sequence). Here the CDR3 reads CASRTPPGQLQDEQYV. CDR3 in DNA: TGTGCCAGCAGAACCCCCCCGGGACAGCTACAAGACGAGCAGTACGTC.

The CDR3 DNA is TGTGCCAGCAAAGCGGGAGGAGATGATACGCAGTATTTT. Translated, it gives CASKAGGDDTQYF. The V gene is TRBV13, the J gene TRBJ2-3, with 9 bases lining up with TRBD2. V lost 7 bases, J lost 6 bases, and 5 bases stayed unmatched. This CDR3 is built from 13 residues. CDR1 PRHDT and CDR2 FYEKMQ come from the germline V gene (reference sequence).

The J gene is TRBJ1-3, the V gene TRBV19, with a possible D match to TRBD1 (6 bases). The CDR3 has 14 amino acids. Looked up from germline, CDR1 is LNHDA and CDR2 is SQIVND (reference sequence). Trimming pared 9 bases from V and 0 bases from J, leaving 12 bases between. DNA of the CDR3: TGTGCCAGCGCCCGGACAGCCTCTGGAAACACCATATATTTT. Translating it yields CASARTASGNTIYF.

As DNA, the CDR3 is TGTGCCACCAGTGATGCCACAGGGTCCCCGGGGACCCAGTACTTC. This sequence encodes CATSDATGSPGTQYF. The chain recombines TRBV24-1 with TRBJ2-5; D is perhaps TRBD1 (6 bases). Trimming shortened V by 3 bases and J by 7 bases, and 17 bases separated the two germline ends. The CDR3 spans 15 residues. In germline, CDR1 is KGHDR, CDR2 SFDVKD.

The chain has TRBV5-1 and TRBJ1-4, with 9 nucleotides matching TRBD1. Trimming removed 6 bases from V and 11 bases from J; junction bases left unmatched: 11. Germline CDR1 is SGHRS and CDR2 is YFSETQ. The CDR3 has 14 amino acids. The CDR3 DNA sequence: TGCGCCAGCACCCTAGGGACAGGGAACAGGAAACTGTTTTTT. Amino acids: CASTLGTGNRKLFF. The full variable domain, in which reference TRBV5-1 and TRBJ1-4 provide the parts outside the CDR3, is KAGVTQTPRYLIKTRGQQVTLSCSPISGHRSVSWYQQTPGQGLQFLFEYFSETQRNKGNFPGRFSGRQFSNSRSEMNVSTLELGDSALYLCASTLGTGNRKLFFGSGTQLSVL.

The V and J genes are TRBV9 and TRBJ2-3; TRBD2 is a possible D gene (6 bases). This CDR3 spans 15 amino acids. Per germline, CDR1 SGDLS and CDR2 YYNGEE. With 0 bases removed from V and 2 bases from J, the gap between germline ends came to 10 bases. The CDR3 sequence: CASSVAGGATDTQYF. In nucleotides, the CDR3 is TGTGCCAGCAGCGTAGCGGGCGGGGCCACAGATACGCAGTATTTT.

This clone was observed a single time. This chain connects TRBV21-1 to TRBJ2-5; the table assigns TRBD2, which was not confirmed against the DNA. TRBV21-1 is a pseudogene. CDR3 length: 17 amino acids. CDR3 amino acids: CASSTHGTSGGPETQYF. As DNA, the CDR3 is TGTGCCAGCAGCACTCACGGGACTAGCGGGGGGCCGGAGACCCAGTACTTC.

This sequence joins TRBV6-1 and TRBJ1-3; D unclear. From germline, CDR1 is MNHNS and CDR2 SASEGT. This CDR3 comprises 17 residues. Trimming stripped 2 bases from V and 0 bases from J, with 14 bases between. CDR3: CASSEIQSFTSGNTIYF. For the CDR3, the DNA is TGTGCCAGCAGTGAAATACAGAGTTTTACCTCTGGAAACACCATATATTTT.

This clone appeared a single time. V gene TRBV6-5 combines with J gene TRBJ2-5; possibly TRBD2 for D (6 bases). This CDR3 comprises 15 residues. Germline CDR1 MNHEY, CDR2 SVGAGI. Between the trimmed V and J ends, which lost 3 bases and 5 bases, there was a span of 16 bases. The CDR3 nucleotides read TGTGCCAGCAGTTATGCGGGAAATAGAGGGGAGACCCAGTACTTC. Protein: CASSYAGNRGETQYF.

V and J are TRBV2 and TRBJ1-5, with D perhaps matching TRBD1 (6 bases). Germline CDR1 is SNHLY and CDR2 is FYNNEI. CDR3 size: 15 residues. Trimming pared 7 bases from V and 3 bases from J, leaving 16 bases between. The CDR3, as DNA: TGTGCCAGCACCGACCAGGACAGATTCAATCAGCCCCAGCATTTT. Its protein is CASTDQDRFNQPQHF.

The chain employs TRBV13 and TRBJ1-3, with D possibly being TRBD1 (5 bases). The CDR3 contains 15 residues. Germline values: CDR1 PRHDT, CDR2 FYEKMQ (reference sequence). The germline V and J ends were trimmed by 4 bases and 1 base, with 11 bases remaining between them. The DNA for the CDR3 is TGTGCCAGCAGCTCGTTAGGGGCTTCTGGAAACACCATATATTTT. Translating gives CASSSLGASGNTIYF.

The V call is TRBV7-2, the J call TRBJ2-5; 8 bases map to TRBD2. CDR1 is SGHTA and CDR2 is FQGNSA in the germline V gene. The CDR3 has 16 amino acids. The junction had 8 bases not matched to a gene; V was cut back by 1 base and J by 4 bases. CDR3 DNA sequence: TGTGCCAGCAGCTTAGGGGCGGGGGGCCTCTCAGAGACCCAGTACTTC. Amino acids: CASSLGAGGLSETQYF.

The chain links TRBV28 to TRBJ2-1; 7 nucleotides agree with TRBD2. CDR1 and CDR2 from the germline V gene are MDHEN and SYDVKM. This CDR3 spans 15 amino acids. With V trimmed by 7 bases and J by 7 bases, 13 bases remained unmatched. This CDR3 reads CASTSSGLPLNEQFF. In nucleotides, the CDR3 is TGTGCCAGCACCTCTTCGGGACTACCGTTGAATGAGCAGTTCTTC. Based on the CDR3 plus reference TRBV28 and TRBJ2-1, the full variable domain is DVKVTQSSRYLVKRTGEKVFLECVQDMDHENMFWYRQDPGLGLRLIYFSYDVKMKEKGDIPEGYSVSREKKERFSLILESASTNQTSMYLCASTSSGLPLNEQFFGPGTRLTVL.

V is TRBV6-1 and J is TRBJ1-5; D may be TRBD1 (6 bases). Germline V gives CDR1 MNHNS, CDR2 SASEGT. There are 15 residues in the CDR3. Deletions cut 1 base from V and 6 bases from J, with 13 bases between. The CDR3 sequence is CASSEVGGLGQPQHF. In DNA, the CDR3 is TGTGCCAGCAGTGAAGTCGGGGGGCTCGGTCAGCCCCAGCATTTT.